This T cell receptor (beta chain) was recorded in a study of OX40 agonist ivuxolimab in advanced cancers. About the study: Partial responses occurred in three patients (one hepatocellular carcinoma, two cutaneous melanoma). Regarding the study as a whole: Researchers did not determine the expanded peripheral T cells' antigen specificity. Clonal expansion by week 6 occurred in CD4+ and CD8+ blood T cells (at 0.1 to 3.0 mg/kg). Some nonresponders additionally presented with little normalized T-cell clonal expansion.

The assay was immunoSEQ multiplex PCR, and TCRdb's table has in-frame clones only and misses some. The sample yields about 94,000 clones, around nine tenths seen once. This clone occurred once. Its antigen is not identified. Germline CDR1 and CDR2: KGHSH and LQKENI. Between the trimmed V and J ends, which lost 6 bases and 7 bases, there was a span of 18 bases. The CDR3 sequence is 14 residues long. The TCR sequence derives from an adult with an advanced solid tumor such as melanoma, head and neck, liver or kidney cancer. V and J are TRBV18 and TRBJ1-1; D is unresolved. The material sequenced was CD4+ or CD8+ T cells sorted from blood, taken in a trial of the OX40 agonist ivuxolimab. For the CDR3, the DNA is TGTGCCAGCTCCAAATTGGCCCAGGCCCGTGAAGCTTTCTTT. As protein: CASSKLAQAREAFF.